The 25 T cell receptor beta chains below were found in one sample sequenced in a study of beta chain features in type 1 diabetes. What was sequenced were expressed TCRB transcripts, since all of the isolated RNA had been reverse transcribed. Using immunoSEQ multiplex PCR, the repertoire was profiled, and TCRdb retains in-frame clones only, with some absent. The sample carries approximately 250,000 clones, roughly 17% recorded once. The study, taken as a whole, reports: Shorter TCRB CDR3s, moderately but significantly so, marked every one of the four CD4+ subsets in Type 1 diabetes patients.

No antigens are known for them. Sequencing was done on a sample of naive CD4+ T cells from blood. All receptors derive from a man aged 30 to 39 with type 1 diabetes.

The V gene is TRBV30, the J gene TRBJ2-7; TRBD1 is a possible D gene (6 bases). Trimming shortened V by 2 bases and J by 7 bases, and 18 bases separated the two germline ends. The CDR3 runs to 14 residues. From germline, CDR1 is GTSNPN and CDR2 SVGIG (reference sequence). CDR3 bases: TGTGCCTGGAGTAATACTGGGAGAACAGGGGAGCAGTACTTC. Translating gives CAWSNTGRTGEQYF.

This clone showed up just a few times. The rearrangement joins TRBV29-1 to TRBJ2-7, with 10 bases matching TRBD2. The CDR3 has 13 residues. The germline CDR1 and CDR2 sequences are SQVTM and ANQGSEA. V was pared by 4 bases and J by 10 bases, with 10 bases of the junction left unmatched. The CDR3 nucleotides read TGCAGCGTTGCGGGACTAGCGTTTAAGGAACAGTACTTC. Amino acids: CSVAGLAFKEQYF.

The J gene is TRBJ2-5, the V gene TRBV9; D is ambiguous. The CDR3 is 15 residues long. Trimming removed 0 bases at V and 2 bases at J, with 11 bases between. Per the germline V gene, CDR1 is SGDLS and CDR2 is YYNGEE. The CDR3 reads CASSVGVSRQETQYF. The CDR3 coding sequence is TGTGCCAGCAGCGTAGGGGTATCGAGGCAAGAGACCCAGTACTTC.

Only a few counts were recorded for this clone. The chain has TRBV19 and TRBJ2-7; TRBD1 is a possible D gene (7 bases). This CDR3 comprises 13 residues. Germline V gene sequence: CDR1 LNHDA, CDR2 SQIVND (reference sequence). Deletions cut 5 bases from V and 3 bases from J, with 11 bases between. The CDR3 DNA is TGTGCCAGTAGTGTCAGGGGGGACTACGAGCAGTACTTC. This codes for CASSVRGDYEQYF. The complete variable domain, with remaining parts taken from reference TRBV19 and TRBJ2-7, reads DGGITQSPKYLFRKEGQNVTLSCEQNLNHDAMYWYRQDPGQGLRLIYYSQIVNDFQKGDIAEGYSVSREKKESFPLTVTSAQKNPTAFYLCASSVRGDYEQYFGPGTRLTVT.

This clone came up a few times. The CDR3 region is CASSLALSSSETQYF. Written as DNA, the CDR3 is TGTGCCAGCAGCTTAGCGCTCTCTAGCAGTGAGACCCAGTACTTC. The chain couples TRBV7-9 to TRBJ2-5; tentative D call: TRBD2 (5 bases). V was clipped by 0 bases and J by 5 bases, with 13 bases between them. The CDR3 runs 15 residues. In germline, CDR1 is SEHNR, CDR2 FQNEAQ (reference sequence).

Only a few counts were recorded for this clone. J is TRBJ2-7 and V is TRBV10-2, with 7 bases fitting TRBD2. This CDR3 comprises 14 residues. CDR1 is WSHSY, CDR2 SAAADI, per germline. With V trimmed by 6 bases and J by 0 bases, 5 bases remained unmatched. The CDR3: CASRSGTRSYEQYF. DNA of the CDR3: TGCGCCAGCAGAAGCGGGACCCGCTCCTACGAGCAGTACTTC.

A remark on this clone: Different DNA sequences within this sample yield the same CDR3. This chain connects TRBV20-1 to TRBJ2-2; 7 bases match TRBD1. Unmatched junction bases numbered 1, after V lost 1 base and J lost 11 bases. The CDR3 is 11 amino acids. Germline assignment: CDR1 DFQATT and CDR2 SNEGSKA (reference sequence). In DNA, the CDR3 is TGCAGTGCTAGAGGGACAGGCGAGCTGTTTTTT. This gives the protein CSARGTGELFF.

This chain connects TRBV25-1 to TRBJ1-2, with no clear D. Germline CDR1 MGHDK, CDR2 SYGVNS. The V end was cut by 4 bases, the J end by 2 bases, with 8 bases between. The CDR3 spans 13 residues. CDR3 loop: CASSASGNYGYTF. The DNA of the CDR3 is TGTGCCAGCAGTGCTTCAGGAAACTATGGCTACACCTTC.

The chain uses TRBV23-1 and TRBJ2-5; no definite D call. TRBV23-1 is reported as an ORF; its role is uncertain. Trimming left V 8 bases short and J 4 bases short, with 14 bases between. The CDR3 is 13 residues long. The CDR3 DNA is TGCGCCAGCCTACCATGGGCATCAGAGACCCAGTACTTC. Protein product: CASLPWASETQYF.

The V gene is TRBV7-9, the J gene TRBJ2-3; D ambiguous. CDR1 and CDR2 from the germline V gene are SEHNR and FQNEAQ (reference sequence). Trimming removed 1 base from V and 2 bases from J, with 10 bases in between. CDR3 size: 15 residues. DNA of the CDR3: TGTGCCAGCAGCTTAGGGGAACACAACACAGATACGCAGTATTTT. Its protein product is CASSLGEHNTDTQYF.

This clone turned up a few times. The chain carries TRBV6-5 and TRBJ2-4; D is undetermined. V gave up 2 bases and J gave up 6 bases, with 2 bases separating them. Germline CDR1 MNHEY, CDR2 SVGAGI. The CDR3 contains 11 residues. The chain's CDR3 is CASSYRNIQYF. In DNA form, the CDR3 reads TGTGCCAGCAGTTACCGAAACATTCAGTACTTC.

CDR3: CASSRRRGGESQTQYF. As DNA, the CDR3 is TGTGCCAGCAGCCGGAGGCGTGGAGGGGAAAGTCAGACCCAGTACTTC. This chain connects TRBV7-3 to TRBJ2-5; possibly TRBD2 for D (6 bases). This CDR3 is 16 amino acids long. The germline V gene has CDR1 SGHTA and CDR2 FQGTGA. V was shortened by 5 bases and J by 6 bases, with 22 bases between the two germline ends.

For this clone: Other DNA sequences in this specimen translate into the identical CDR3. The J gene is TRBJ1-5, the V gene TRBV29-1, with D unresolved. From germline, CDR1 is SQVTM and CDR2 ANQGSEA. The CDR3 has 12 amino acids. The V end was cut by 6 bases, the J end by 1 base, with 7 bases between. CDR3 loop: CSVGESNQPQHF. CDR3 nucleotide sequence: TGCAGCGTCGGTGAAAGCAATCAGCCCCAGCATTTT.

This clone has only a few counts. This rearrangement joins TRBV18 to TRBJ2-2; the match to TRBD1 covers 10 bases. With 2 bases clipped from V and 6 bases from J, the junction kept 3 bases outside the gene matches. The germline CDR1 and CDR2 sequences are KGHSH and LQKENI. The CDR3 length is 15 residues. CDR3 loop: CASSPRGQGSGELFF. In DNA form, the CDR3 reads TGTGCCAGCTCACCAAGGGGACAGGGGTCCGGGGAGCTGTTTTTT.

This clone has just a few counts. V usage is TRBV29-1 and J usage is TRBJ2-3; either TRBD1 or TRBD2 may fit D (5 bases each). Per germline, CDR1 SQVTM and CDR2 ANQGSEA. V was clipped by 1 base and J by 1 base, with 18 bases between them. The CDR3 consists of 17 residues. CDR3 bases: TGCAGCGTTGAAGTTTACGGGGCCCGTCCTCGCACAGATACGCAGTATTTT. Translation gives CSVEVYGARPRTDTQYF.

The chain is built from TRBV21-1 and TRBJ2-4. TRBV21-1 has pseudogene status. The CDR3 runs 16 residues. The CDR3, as DNA: TGTGCCAGCAGCAACGGCCGTCCTATCCCCAAAAACATTCAGTACTTC. Translated, it gives CASSNGRPIPKNIQYF.

This clone was picked up a small number of times. V usage is TRBV9 and J usage is TRBJ2-2, with no clear D. Trimming took 2 bases from V and 3 from J, leaving 5 bases between them. Germline values: CDR1 SGDLS, CDR2 YYNGEE. This CDR3 spans 13 amino acids. In nucleotides, the CDR3 is TGTGCCAGCAGCGTTCAGTACACCGGGGAGCTGTTTTTT. Amino acid sequence: CASSVQYTGELFF.

This clone has only a few counts. The J gene is TRBJ2-1, the V gene TRBV11-2, with 8 bases identical to TRBD2. Germline V gene sequence: CDR1 SGHAT, CDR2 FQNNGV. V gave up 3 bases and J gave up 6 bases; unmatched junction bases: 4. There are 14 residues in the CDR3. DNA for the CDR3: TGTGCCAGCAGCTTGGACGGACTAGCCAATGAGCAGTTCTTC. Amino acid sequence: CASSLDGLANEQFF.

The chain carries TRBV29-1 and TRBJ2-5; 8 bases are shared with TRBD1. The V and J ends lost 4 bases and 3 bases, in that order; junction bases with no gene match: 4. The CDR3 is 13 residues long. Looked up from germline, CDR1 is SQVTM and CDR2 is ANQGSEA. CDR3 nucleotides: TGCAGCGTTGCACAGGGGGTAAAAGAGACCCAGTACTTC. Protein product: CSVAQGVKETQYF.

This clone was counted between two and nine times. Written as DNA, the CDR3 is TGTGCCAGCAGCTTATCCACTCCCCTAGCGGGAGCGTTGGAGACCCAGTACTTC. It yields the protein CASSLSTPLAGALETQYF. The chain carries TRBV13 and TRBJ2-5, with 10 bases fitting TRBD2. The V and J ends lost 2 bases and 5 bases, in that order; junction bases with no gene match: 14. The germline gives CDR1 PRHDT, CDR2 FYEKMQ (reference sequence). The CDR3 contains 18 residues. The full variable domain, in which reference TRBV13 and TRBJ2-5 provide the parts outside the CDR3, is AAGVIQSPRHLIKEKRETATLKCYPIPRHDTVYWYQQGPGQDPQFLISFYEKMQSDKGSIPDRFSAQQFSDYHSELNMSSLELGDSALYFCASSLSTPLAGALETQYFGPGTRLLVL.

This clone has only a few counts. The chain links TRBV9 to TRBJ2-2; 11 bases are shared with TRBD1. Germline-derived CDR1 and CDR2 are SGDLS and YYNGEE. The CDR3 totals 18 residues. Trimming removed 1 base from V and 5 bases from J; junction bases left unmatched: 10. CDR3 nucleotides: TGTGCCAGCAGCGTAAGAGTGGACCGGGACAGGGGGACCGGGGAGCTGTTTTTT. This encodes CASSVRVDRDRGTGELFF.

The chain uses TRBV9 and TRBJ2-1, with D possibly TRBD2 on 6 matching bases. Germline V CDR1 and CDR2: SGDLS, YYNGEE. This CDR3 has 15 residues. Trimming removed 3 bases at V and 0 bases at J, with 10 bases between. The CDR3 loop is CASSERVGSYNEQFF. CDR3 nucleotide sequence: TGTGCCAGCAGCGAGCGGGTCGGCTCCTACAATGAGCAGTTCTTC.

The table lists this clone with a few counts. The genes are TRBV14 and TRBJ2-1; no clear D gene. The V end lost 2 bases, the J end lost 2 bases, and 4 bases lay between the germline ends. Germline V CDR1 and CDR2: SGHDN, FVKESK. The CDR3 length is 13 residues. Written as DNA, the CDR3 is TGTGCCAGCAGCCAATTACCCTACAATGAGCAGTTCTTC. It is translated as CASSQLPYNEQFF.

This clone was picked up a small number of times. The genes are TRBV10-1 and TRBJ2-6; a weak D match, TRBD1 (6 bases). CDR3 length: 12 residues. Germline V gene data show CDR1 as WNHNN and CDR2 as SYGVQD (reference sequence). V gave up 8 bases and J gave up 9 bases, with 11 bases separating them. CDR3 protein: CASWLRGNVLTF. DNA for the CDR3: TGCGCCAGCTGGCTCAGGGGCAACGTCCTGACTTTC.

The chain recombines TRBV14 with TRBJ2-3; D is undetermined. Germline V gives CDR1 SGHDN, CDR2 FVKESK. The CDR3 runs to 12 residues. V was clipped by 4 bases and J by 6 bases, with 8 bases between them. CDR3 DNA: TGTGCCAGCAGCCCAGTTTACGATACGCAGTATTTT. Its protein product is CASSPVYDTQYF.